The 2 T cell receptor beta chains presented below share a single source sample, sequenced in a study of blood T cell repertoires in COVID-19. TCRdb's copy holds only in-frame clones and misses some; the assay was immunoSEQ multiplex PCR. The top ten hold 8.5% to 10% of the sample, which has over 250,000 clones, approximately 89% seen once. Sequencing was carried out using peripheral blood. The receptor set was obtained from a middle-aged man who had recovered from COVID-19.

This clone was observed once. The chain carries TRBV2 and TRBJ2-1; 9 nucleotides match TRBD2. This CDR3 has 16 residues. Per the germline V gene, CDR1 is SNHLY and CDR2 is FYNNEI. With 6 bases clipped from V and 7 bases from J, the junction kept 13 bases outside the gene matches. The CDR3 DNA sequence: TGTGCCAGCAGGGGAACCGGGACTAGCTTTTTTAATGAGCAGTTCTTC. Protein sequence: CASRGTGTSFFNEQFF.

The V call is TRBV5-1, the J call TRBJ2-7; 7 bases line up with TRBD1. V dropped 1 base and J dropped 5; count of bases not matched to a gene: 3. Germline CDR1 SGHRS, CDR2 YFSETQ. The CDR3 contains 13 residues. CDR3: CASSLKGTDEQYF. As DNA, the CDR3 is TGCGCCAGCAGCTTGAAGGGGACAGACGAGCAGTACTTC. Full variable domain (remainder filled in from reference TRBV5-1 and TRBJ2-7): KAGVTQTPRYLIKTRGQQVTLSCSPISGHRSVSWYQQTPGQGLQFLFEYFSETQRNKGNFPGRFSGRQFSNSRSEMNVSTLELGDSALYLCASSLKGTDEQYFGPGTRLTVT.